Ten or more counts support the clone carrying this T cell receptor (beta chain). Its target is not known. The authors built TCR beta libraries using iRepertoire HTBI primers and Arm-PCR of CDR3 regions. TCRdb independently ran MiXCR on the multiplex PCR reads; one entry per CDR3 protein. The table lists about 540,000 distinct CDR3 sequences, roughly 12% of them singletons. This specimen comes from a study of regulatory T cells in long-lasting Graves disease. Study-wide results and limits: The study found lower TCR diversity in persistent Graves' patients than in newly diagnosed ones.

Sample time point: newly diagnosed GD, antithyroid drugs for less than 3 months. PBMC RNA was the source of the TCR library. The sample was also linked to a second study, of T cells in Graves' hyperthyroidism and ophthalmopathy. That source notes: The HTBI set primed first-round TCR CDR3 RT-PCR.

This sample comprised peripheral blood mononuclear cells (PBMCs), obtained at new diagnosis, from a patient treated with antithyroid drugs. This receptor was obtained from a man aged 25-45 years with Graves disease.

The CDR3 reads CASSLRGTHQPQHF. The CDR3 DNA follows: TGTGCCAGCAGCCTAAGGGGAACCCATCAGCCCCAGCATTTT. The V call is TRBV12-3 or TRBV12-4, the J call TRBJ1-5; tentative D call: TRBD1 (5 bases). CDR3 size: 14 residues. V lost 6 bases to trimming and J lost 5 bases, with 14 bases between them.